A selection of T cell receptor beta chains follows, all from one sample in a study of control samples from healthy donors and cancer patients. Sequencing was performed with immunoSEQ multiplex PCR; in TCRdb, only in-frame clones are kept and a portion is missing. The sample carries about 160,000 clones, approximately 94% recorded once. Material for sequencing was PBMCs. All receptors derive from a man in his 60s with colorectal cancer. Both conserved end residues are part of each CDR3. A D gene is named only where the DNA matches it firmly. The size entry is marked missing in some rows and otherwise reads once, few, many or a size class.

DNA,CDR3,length,D,J,V,size
TGTGCCAGCAGCTTAGGGGGAGGGGGCGGCTACACCTTC,CASSLGGGGGYTF,13,TRBD1,TRBJ1-2,TRBV7-2,.
TGCAGCGTTGAAATGACAGGGGAAAGGGGTCCTAATGAAAAACTGTTTTTT,CSVEMTGERGPNEKLFF,17,TRBD1,TRBJ1-4,TRBV29-1,.
TGTGCCAGCAGTGAAATTGGGCAGGACAGTACTGGCTACACCTTC,CASSEIGQDSTGYTF,15,.,TRBJ1-2,TRBV2,.
TGTGCCAGTAGTAGGGGAGGTAACAGGGTCGGGAGCAATCAGCCCCAGCATTTT,CASSRGGNRVGSNQPQHF,18,.,TRBJ1-5,TRBV19,.
TGTGCCAGTAGGACAGGGACAAGCAATCAGCCCCAGCATTTT,CASRTGTSNQPQHF,14,TRBD1,TRBJ1-5,TRBV19,few
TGTGCCAGCAGCTTAGGCGCGGGGGGGCTGACCGTTTTGCAGTTCTTC,CASSLGAGGLTVLQFF,16,TRBD2,TRBJ2-1,TRBV13,.
TGTGCCAGCAGTTTCTTAGCGGGACACGGGACCCAGTACTTC,CASSFLAGHGTQYF,14,TRBD2,TRBJ2-5,TRBV6-5,.
TGTGCCAGCAGCTTGGGTACAGGAGAACAGCCTCGCCTCTCTGGGGCCAACGTCCTGACTTTC,CASSLGTGEQPRLSGANVLTF,21,.,TRBJ2-6,TRBV13,.
TGTGCCACCAGTGATTTGCTGGACAGGGGGCAGTTCTTC,CATSDLLDRGQFF,13,TRBD1,TRBJ2-1,TRBV24-1,.
TGCGCCAGCAGCTTAGGGACAGGGTTGGGAGGAAACTACGAGCAGTACTTC,CASSLGTGLGGNYEQYF,17,TRBD1,TRBJ2-7,TRBV5-1,.
TGTGCCAGCGGGATTAGCGGGGGGTCGGAAGAGACCCAGTACTTC,CASGISGGSEETQYF,15,.,TRBJ2-5,TRBV21-1,.
TGTGCCAGCAGCTCAGGTCAGGGCGGGGAGCTGTTTTTT,CASSSGQGGELFF,13,.,TRBJ2-2,TRBV7-9,.
TGCGCCAGCAGCCAAGATAGGGGGCAGGGGGCTTTCTTT,CASSQDRGQGAFF,13,TRBD1,TRBJ1-1,TRBV4-3,.
TGCGCCAGCAGCACTGACAGGGGATCTCTCACCGGGGAGCTGTTTTTT,CASSTDRGSLTGELFF,16,TRBD1,TRBJ2-2,TRBV5-1,.
TGTGCCAGCAGCTTTCAGGGTGGCTATGGCTACACCTTC,CASSFQGGYGYTF,13,.,TRBJ1-2,TRBV5-4,.
TGCGCCAGCAGCCCCCCCCCAACAGGGACCGGTGCAACTAATGAAAAACTGTTTTTT,CASSPPPTGTGATNEKLFF,19,.,TRBJ1-4,TRBV4-3,.
TGTGCCAGCAGCGCGCAACGGACAGGGAACACTGAAGCTTTCTTT,CASSAQRTGNTEAFF,15,TRBD1,TRBJ1-1,TRBV9,.
TGTGCCAGCAGTTACTCGGAGCAGGGCAATCAGCCCCAGCATTTT,CASSYSEQGNQPQHF,15,.,TRBJ1-5,TRBV6-5,once
TGTGCCAGCAGTTTTCCCCGGGGGGGGAGCGGCACCGGGGAGCTGTTTTTT,CASSFPRGGSGTGELFF,17,TRBD2,TRBJ2-2,TRBV2,.
TGTGCCAGCAGTTTTCAGCTGGGTACTGAAGCTTTCTTT,CASSFQLGTEAFF,13,.,TRBJ1-1,TRBV12-3/TRBV12-4,.
TGTGCCAGCAGCCAGGGGACTAGTGATAATGAGCAGTTCTTC,CASSQGTSDNEQFF,14,TRBD2,TRBJ2-1,TRBV3-1/TRBV3-2,.
TGCGCCAGCAGCCAAGGGGGACAGGGGCAGGGTTATAATTCACCCCTCCACTTT,CASSQGGQGQGYNSPLHF,18,TRBD1,TRBJ1-6,TRBV4-3,.
TGTGCCAGCACCTCGGACAGGGGGCAAGAGACCCAGTACTTC,CASTSDRGQETQYF,14,TRBD1,TRBJ2-5,TRBV5-4,.
TGTGCCAGCAGCTTGGAGGAGACCCAGTACTTC,CASSLEETQYF,11,.,TRBJ2-5,TRBV5-4,.
TGCGCCAGCAGGACAGCCGGACAGGGGAGAGAGGAGCAGTACTTC,CASRTAGQGREEQYF,15,TRBD1,TRBJ2-7,TRBV5-1,.
TGCGCCAGCAGCTTGGGGGCTAGCGGGGGTTCAGATACGCAGTATTTT,CASSLGASGGSDTQYF,16,TRBD2,TRBJ2-3,TRBV5-1,.